This T cell receptor beta chain was profiled in a study of T-cell memory formation after mild COVID-19 (dated by TCRdb to the early 2020s). About the full investigation: Most TCR sequence clusters were specific to one of the two donors. In a couple of donors, T-cell clones that expanded and contracted after mild COVID-19 were tracked by sequencing TCRalpha and TCRbeta repertoires over time. Two young, previously healthy adult volunteers made up the cohort, one male and one female.

With respect to this clonotype: Its antigen target is currently unknown. No base quality information exists; no much larger clone differs at one position.

PBMCs were isolated by Ficoll-Paque density gradient centrifugation. Paper-wide results and their limitations: Contracting CD4+ clones appeared mostly in the CM and EM memory subsets, whereas CD8+ clones were enriched in EMRA. Clones that contracted from day 15 to 85 showed balanced CD4/CD8 phenotypes, whereas a second wave of clones that expanded from day 15 to 37 leaned towards CD4+. Some responding clones were detected in pre-infection memory, suggesting pre-existing cross-reactive memory T cells joined the SARS-CoV-2 response. Only a couple of mild cases were covered in the study, and larger cohorts including severe cases with pre-infection samples were considered necessary. SARS-CoV-2 specificity was not confirmed for the second-wave clones peaking on day 37.

The CDR3, from cysteine to phenylalanine, totals 18 residues. Only the CDR3 region is kept as DNA, spanning 54 bases read in frame from base 1. The germline V gene specifies MGHDK as CDR1 and SYGVNS as CDR2. V lost 4 bases and J lost 7 bases, and the count of bases not matched to a germline gene is 19. The sequencing machine was an Illumina NovaSeq 6000. Using 5'RACE with constant-segment primers, TCRalpha and TCRbeta cDNA libraries were constructed, with sample barcodes and unique molecular identifiers added in the process. RNA was extracted from every sample with Trizol reagent. Amplification of the libraries took two PCR steps, and the second step added a second sample barcode plus Illumina TruSeq adapters. Sequencing of libraries was performed on an Illumina NovaSeq with 2 x 150 bp paired-end reads. In the source study's methods: Reads were demultiplexed and collapsed into UMI-guided consensus sequences with migec v1.2.7. Using mixcr v2.1.11, UMI consensuses were aligned to TRA and TRB V and J templates and then assembled into clonotypes. Expanded or contracted clonotypes were those called significant by both edgeR and NoisET, with noise models trained on biological replicates. For edgeR calls, the cutoffs were a false discovery rate-adjusted p below 0.01 and a log2 fold-change threshold of 1. As an exploratory analysis of dynamics, max-normalized trajectories of the 1000 most abundant clonotypes were examined with PCA combined with hierarchical clustering. Each responding clone was given a CD4 or CD8 phenotype based on the CD4+ and CD8+ repertoires, which had been sequenced separately. TCRdb reworked the public reads: Q25 trimming with fastp, MiXCR clone assembly, productive beta chains retained. Under each unique CDR3 protein, matching rows form one entry showing the most common genes and DNA. What appears here as the V and J calls and clone size reflects TCRdb's work, not the paper's. The sample profile shows approximately 400,000 distinct CDR3 sequences; approximately 24% of them were found once. In total, the top ten clones hold around 9% of the sample.

Sequences were obtained from PBMCs or a T cell subset sorted from them (not recorded which). The chain is encoded by TRBV25-1 joined to TRBJ2-3; 8 middle bases align to TRBD2. The receptor was isolated from an adult woman who had mild COVID-19 (a few samples of this study predate the infection). The sample titles of this study are shuffled in the database, so cell type and time point are left out; the donor was told from shared clones. The DNA sequence follows: TGTGCCAGCAGTGCATCGGGGGGGGAGGATGAACTTAGTAATACGCAGTATTTT. Its amino acids are CASSASGGEDELSNTQYF.